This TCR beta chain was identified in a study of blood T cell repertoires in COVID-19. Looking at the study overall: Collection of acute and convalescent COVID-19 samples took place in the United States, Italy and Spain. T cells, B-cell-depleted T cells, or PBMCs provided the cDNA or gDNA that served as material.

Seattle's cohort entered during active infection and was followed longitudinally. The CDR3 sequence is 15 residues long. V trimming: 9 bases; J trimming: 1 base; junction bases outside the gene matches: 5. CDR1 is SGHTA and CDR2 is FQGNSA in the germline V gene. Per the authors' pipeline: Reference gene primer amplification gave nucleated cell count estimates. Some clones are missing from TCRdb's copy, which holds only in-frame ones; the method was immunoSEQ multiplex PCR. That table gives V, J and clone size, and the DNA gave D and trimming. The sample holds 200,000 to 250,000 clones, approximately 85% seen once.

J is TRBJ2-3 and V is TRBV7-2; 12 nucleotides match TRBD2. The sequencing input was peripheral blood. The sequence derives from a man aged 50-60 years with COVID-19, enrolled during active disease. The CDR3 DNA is TGTGCCAGTACTAGCGGGGGGTCACGCACAGATACGCAGTATTTT. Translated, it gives CASTSGGSRTDTQYF. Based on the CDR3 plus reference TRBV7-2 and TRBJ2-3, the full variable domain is GAGVSQSPSNKVTEKGKDVELRCDPISGHTALYWYRQSLGQGLEFLIYFQGNSAPDKSGLPSDRFSAERTGGSVSTLTIQRTQQEDSAVYLCASTSGGSRTDTQYFGPGTRLTVL.